This T cell receptor (beta chain) comes out of a study of blood T cells in healthy people across ages. A minimum of 7 million PBMCs was isolated per sample. In its sample, this clonotype was seen a few times. The second PCR ran about 6 to 12 cycles with a sample-barcoded 5' primer and J-beta primers. TCRdb reprocessed the 5' RACE reads via MiXCR and lists one record per CDR3 protein. The table has around 1,000,000 distinct CDR3 sequences, approximately 26% seen once. This same sample was also part of a study on T cells of mothers and their children.

The sequencing sample was made of blood. The clonotype comes from a girl aged 2 to 10 in good health.

The CDR3, as DNA: TGTGCCAGCAGGCCTTCGGGAGGGGAAAAACTGTTTTTT. This codes for CASRPSGGEKLFF. The chain couples TRBV7-3 to TRBJ1-4, with D hard to call. The CDR3 runs 13 residues. Deletions cut 6 bases from V and 8 bases from J, with 13 bases between. Looked up from germline, CDR1 is SGHTA and CDR2 is FQGTGA.